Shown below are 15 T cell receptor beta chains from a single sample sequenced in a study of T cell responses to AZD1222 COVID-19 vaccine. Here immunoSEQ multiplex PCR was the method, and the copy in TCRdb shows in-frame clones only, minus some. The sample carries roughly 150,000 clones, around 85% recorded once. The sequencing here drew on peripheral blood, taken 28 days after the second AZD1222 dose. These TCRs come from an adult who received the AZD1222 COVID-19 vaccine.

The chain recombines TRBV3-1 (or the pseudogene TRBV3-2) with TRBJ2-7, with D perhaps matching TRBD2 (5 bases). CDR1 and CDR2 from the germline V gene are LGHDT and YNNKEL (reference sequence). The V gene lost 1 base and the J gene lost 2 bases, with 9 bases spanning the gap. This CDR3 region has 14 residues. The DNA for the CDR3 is TGTGCCAGCAGCCAAGTGGAGGCCCCCTACGAGCAGTACTTC. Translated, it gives CASSQVEAPYEQYF.

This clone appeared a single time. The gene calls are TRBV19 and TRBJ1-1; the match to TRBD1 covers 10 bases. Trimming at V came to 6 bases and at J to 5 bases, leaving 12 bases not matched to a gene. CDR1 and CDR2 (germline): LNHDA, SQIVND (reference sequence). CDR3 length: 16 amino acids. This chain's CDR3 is CASRRGDRGAWTEAFF. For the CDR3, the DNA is TGTGCCAGTAGAAGGGGGGACAGGGGCGCATGGACTGAAGCTTTCTTT. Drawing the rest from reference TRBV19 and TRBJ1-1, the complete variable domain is DGGITQSPKYLFRKEGQNVTLSCEQNLNHDAMYWYRQDPGQGLRLIYYSQIVNDFQKGDIAEGYSVSREKKESFPLTVTSAQKNPTAFYLCASRRGDRGAWTEAFFGQGTRLTVV.

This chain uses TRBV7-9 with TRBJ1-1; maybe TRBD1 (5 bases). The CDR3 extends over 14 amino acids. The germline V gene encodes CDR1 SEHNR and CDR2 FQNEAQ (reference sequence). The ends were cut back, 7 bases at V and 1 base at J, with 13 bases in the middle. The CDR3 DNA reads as TGTGCCAGCACCCCGGGGGTCGGGAACACTGAAGCTTTCTTT. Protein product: CASTPGVGNTEAFF.

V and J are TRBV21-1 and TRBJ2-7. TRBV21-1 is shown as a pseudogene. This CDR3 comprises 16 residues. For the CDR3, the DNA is TGTGCCAGCAGCTCTATACCGGGGGCACGGTCCTACGAGCAGTACTTC. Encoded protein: CASSSIPGARSYEQYF.

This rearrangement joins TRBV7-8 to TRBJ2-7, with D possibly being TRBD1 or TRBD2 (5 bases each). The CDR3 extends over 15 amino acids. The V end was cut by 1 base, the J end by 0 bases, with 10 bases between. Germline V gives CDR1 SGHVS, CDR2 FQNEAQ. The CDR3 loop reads CASSLEWGSSYEQYF. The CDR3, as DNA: TGTGCCAGCAGCTTAGAGTGGGGGAGCTCCTACGAGCAGTACTTC. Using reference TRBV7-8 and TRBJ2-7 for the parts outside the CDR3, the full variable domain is GAGVSQSPRYKVAKRGQDVALRCDPISGHVSLFWYQQALGQGPEFLTYFQNEAQLDKSGLPSDRFFAERPEGSVSTLKIQRTQQEDSAVYLCASSLEWGSSYEQYFGPGTRLTVT.

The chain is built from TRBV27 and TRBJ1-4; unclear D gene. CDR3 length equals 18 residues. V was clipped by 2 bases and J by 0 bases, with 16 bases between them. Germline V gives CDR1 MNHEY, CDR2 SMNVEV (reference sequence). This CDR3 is CASSLTAAVHATNEKLFF. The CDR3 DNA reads TGTGCCAGCAGTTTAACGGCAGCCGTCCATGCAACTAATGAAAAACTGTTTTTT.

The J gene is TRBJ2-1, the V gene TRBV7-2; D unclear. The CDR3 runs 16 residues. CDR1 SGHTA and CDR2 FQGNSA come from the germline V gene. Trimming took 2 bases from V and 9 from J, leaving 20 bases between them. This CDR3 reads CASSLLRGYASGEQFF. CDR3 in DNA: TGTGCCAGCAGCTTATTACGCGGATACGCGTCCGGTGAGCAGTTCTTC.

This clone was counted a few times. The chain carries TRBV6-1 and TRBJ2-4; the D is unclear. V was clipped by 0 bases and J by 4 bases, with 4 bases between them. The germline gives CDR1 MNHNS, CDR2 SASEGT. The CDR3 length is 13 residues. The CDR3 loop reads CASSEAVKNIQYF. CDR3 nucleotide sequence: TGTGCCAGCAGTGAAGCTGTGAAAAACATTCAGTACTTC.

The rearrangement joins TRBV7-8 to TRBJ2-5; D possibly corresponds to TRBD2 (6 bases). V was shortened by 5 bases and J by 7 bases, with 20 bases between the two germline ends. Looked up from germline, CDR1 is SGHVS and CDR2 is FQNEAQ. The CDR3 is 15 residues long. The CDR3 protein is CASSPVRRGRGTQYF. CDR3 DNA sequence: TGTGCCAGCAGCCCGGTGAGACGGGGGAGAGGGACCCAGTACTTC. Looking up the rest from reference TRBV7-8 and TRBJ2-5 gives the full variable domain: GAGVSQSPRYKVAKRGQDVALRCDPISGHVSLFWYQQALGQGPEFLTYFQNEAQLDKSGLPSDRFFAERPEGSVSTLKIQRTQQEDSAVYLCASSPVRRGRGTQYFGPGTRLLVL.

The chain's CDR3 is CASSQGGIGYGYTF. The CDR3 coding sequence is TGTGCCAGCAGCCAAGGTGGGATCGGCTATGGCTACACCTTC. The chain combines TRBV3-1 (or the pseudogene TRBV3-2) with TRBJ1-2; the D is unclear. Germline V lookup: CDR1 LGHDT, CDR2 YNNKEL (reference sequence). The V end lost 1 base, the J end lost 4 bases, and 10 bases lay between the germline ends. This CDR3 is built from 14 residues.

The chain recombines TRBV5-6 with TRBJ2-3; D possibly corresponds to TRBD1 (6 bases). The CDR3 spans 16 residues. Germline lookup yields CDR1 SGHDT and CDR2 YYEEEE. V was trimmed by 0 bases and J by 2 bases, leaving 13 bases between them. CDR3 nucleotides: TGTGCCAGCAGCTTGGATACAGGGCCGTACACAGATACGCAGTATTTT. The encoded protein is CASSLDTGPYTDTQYF.

The CDR3 region is CASSLFTVGESYNSPLHF. The CDR3 nucleotides read TGTGCCAGCAGTTTATTTACGGTAGGGGAATCCTATAATTCACCCCTCCACTTT. The chain joins TRBV27 to TRBJ1-6, with D perhaps matching TRBD1 (5 bases). CDR1 and CDR2 (germline): MNHEY, SMNVEV (reference sequence). V lost 1 base to trimming and J lost 1 base, with 14 bases between them. The CDR3 length is 18 residues.

For the CDR3, the DNA is TGCAGTGCTAGTAAAGCCGGGACAGCCTATGGCTACACCTTC. Its protein product is CSASKAGTAYGYTF. V usage is TRBV20-1 and J usage is TRBJ1-2; 7 bases map to TRBD1. Trimming at V came to 3 bases and at J to 4 bases, leaving 8 bases not matched to a gene. CDR1 is DFQATT, CDR2 SNEGSKA, per germline (reference sequence). The CDR3 runs to 14 residues.

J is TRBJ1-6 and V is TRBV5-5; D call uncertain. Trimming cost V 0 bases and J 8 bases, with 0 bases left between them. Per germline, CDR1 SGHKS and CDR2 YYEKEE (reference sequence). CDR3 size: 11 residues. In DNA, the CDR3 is TGTGCCAGCAGCTTGGATTCACCCCTCCACTTT. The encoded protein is CASSLDSPLHF.

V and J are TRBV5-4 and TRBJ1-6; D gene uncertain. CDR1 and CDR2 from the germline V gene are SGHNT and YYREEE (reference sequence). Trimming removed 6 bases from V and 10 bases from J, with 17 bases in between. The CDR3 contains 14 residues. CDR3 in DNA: TGTGCCAGCACCCCCGGGGATCTAGGATCACCCCTCCACTTT. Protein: CASTPGDLGSPLHF.